This T cell receptor (beta chain) was profiled in a study of early T cells in non-severe SARS-CoV-2 infection. Study at large: Sequenced bulk RNA came from whole blood that was unsorted, and chains were unpaired.

Each single cDNA molecule received a unique molecular identifier. One entry per CDR3 protein, called by TCRdb with MiXCR from the 5' RACE reads. The sample has about 59,000 distinct CDR3 sequences, roughly an eighth seen once. Germline loops: CDR1 LGHNT, CDR2 FRNRAP. The CDR3 has 13 amino acids. V lost 5 bases and J 2 bases, leaving 9 bases between the germline ends. The material sequenced was whole blood, taken at baseline. The chain is built from TRBV12-5 and TRBJ1-2; D is possibly TRBD1 (6 bases). This receptor was taken from an adult who was a healthcare worker with PCR-confirmed SARS-CoV-2 infection or an uninfected control (not recorded which). CDR3 DNA sequence: TGTGCTAGTGGTATAACAGGGAACTATGGCTACACCTTC. Amino acid sequence: CASGITGNYGYTF. The variable domain in full, completed from reference TRBV12-5 and TRBJ1-2, reads DARVTQTPRHKVTEMGQEVTMRCQPILGHNTVFWYRQTMMQGLELLAYFRNRAPLDDSGMPKDRFSAEMPDATLATLKIQPSEPRDSAVYFCASGITGNYGYTFGSGTRLTVV.